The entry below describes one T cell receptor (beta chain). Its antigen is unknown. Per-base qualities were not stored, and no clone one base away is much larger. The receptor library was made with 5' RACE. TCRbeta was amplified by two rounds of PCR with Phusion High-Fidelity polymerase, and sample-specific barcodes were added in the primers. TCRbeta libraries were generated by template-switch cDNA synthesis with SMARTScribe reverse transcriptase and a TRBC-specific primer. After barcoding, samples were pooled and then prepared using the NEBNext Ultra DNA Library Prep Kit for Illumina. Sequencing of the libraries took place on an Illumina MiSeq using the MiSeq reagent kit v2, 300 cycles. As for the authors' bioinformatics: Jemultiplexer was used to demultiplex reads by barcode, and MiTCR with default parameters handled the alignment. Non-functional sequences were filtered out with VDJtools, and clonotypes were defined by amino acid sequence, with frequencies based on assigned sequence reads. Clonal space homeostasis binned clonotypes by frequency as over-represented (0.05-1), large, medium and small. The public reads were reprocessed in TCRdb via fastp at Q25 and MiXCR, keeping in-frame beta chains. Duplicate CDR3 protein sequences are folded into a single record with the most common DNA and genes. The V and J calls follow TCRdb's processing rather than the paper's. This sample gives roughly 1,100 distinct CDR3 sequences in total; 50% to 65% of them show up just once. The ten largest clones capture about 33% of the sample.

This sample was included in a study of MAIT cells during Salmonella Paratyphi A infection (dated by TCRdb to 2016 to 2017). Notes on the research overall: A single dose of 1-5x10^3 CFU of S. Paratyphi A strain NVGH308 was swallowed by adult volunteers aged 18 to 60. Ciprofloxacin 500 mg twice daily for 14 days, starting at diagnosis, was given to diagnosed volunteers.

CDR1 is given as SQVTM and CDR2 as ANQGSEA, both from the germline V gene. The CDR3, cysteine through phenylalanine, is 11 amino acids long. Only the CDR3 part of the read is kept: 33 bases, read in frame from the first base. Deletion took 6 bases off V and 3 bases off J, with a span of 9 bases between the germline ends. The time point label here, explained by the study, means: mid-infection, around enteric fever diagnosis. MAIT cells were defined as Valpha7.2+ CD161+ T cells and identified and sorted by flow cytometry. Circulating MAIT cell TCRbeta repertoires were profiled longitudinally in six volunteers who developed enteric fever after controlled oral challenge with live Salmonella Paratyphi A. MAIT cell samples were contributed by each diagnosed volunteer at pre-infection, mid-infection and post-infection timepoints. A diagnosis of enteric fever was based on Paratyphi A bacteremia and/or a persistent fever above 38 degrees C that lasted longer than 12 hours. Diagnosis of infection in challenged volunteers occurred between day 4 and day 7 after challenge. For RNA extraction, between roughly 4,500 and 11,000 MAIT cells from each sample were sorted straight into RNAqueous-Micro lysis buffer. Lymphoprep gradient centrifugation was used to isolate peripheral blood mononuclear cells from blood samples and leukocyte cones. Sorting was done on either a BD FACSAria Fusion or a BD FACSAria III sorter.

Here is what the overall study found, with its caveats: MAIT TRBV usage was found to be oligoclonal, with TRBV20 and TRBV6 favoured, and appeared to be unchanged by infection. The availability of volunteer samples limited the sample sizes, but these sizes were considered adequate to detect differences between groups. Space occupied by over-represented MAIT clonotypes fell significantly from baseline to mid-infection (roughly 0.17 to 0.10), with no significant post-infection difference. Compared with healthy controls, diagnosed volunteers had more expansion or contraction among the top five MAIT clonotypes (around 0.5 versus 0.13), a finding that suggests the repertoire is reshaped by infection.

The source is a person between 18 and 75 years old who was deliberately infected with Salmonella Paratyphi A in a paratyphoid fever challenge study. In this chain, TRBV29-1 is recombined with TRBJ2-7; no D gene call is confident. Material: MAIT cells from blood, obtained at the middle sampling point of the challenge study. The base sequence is TGCAGCGTCGGCAACAACTACGAGCAGTACTTC. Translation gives CSVGNNYEQYF.